This T cell receptor (beta chain) was profiled in a study of cytomegalovirus exposure and HLA in healthy donors. The PCR used 60 Vbeta and 13 Jbeta primers. Sequencing used immunoSEQ multiplex PCR; TCRdb keeps in-frame clones, though not all of them. Among about 55,000 clones listed, 75% to 85% were seen once. The CDR3 sequence is 18 residues long. Germline V lookup: CDR1 SEHNR, CDR2 FQNEAQ (reference sequence). This clone was seen a few times. The junction departs from germline at one end; a sequencing error may be responsible. The V gene is TRBV7-9, the J gene TRBJ1-6; 7 nucleotides line up with TRBD1. The sample was PBMCs. This TCR was recovered from a female donor in good health and CMV-seronegative. In DNA form, the CDR3 reads TGTTCCAGCAGCTTCAGACAGGGACAAAGCTCCTATAATTCACCCCTCCACTTT. Its protein is CSSSFRQGQSSYNSPLHF.